These T cell receptor delta chains were read from a single sample in a study of gamma-delta chains in newborns, infants, children. TCRdb used CATT to re-call clones from the reads. The sample gives 10,000 to 13,000 delta-chain clones, around 8.2% of which show up once; roughly 8.6% is in the top ten. Sample: blood. Source of these receptors: a child who was a newborn, infant or young child, either healthy, febrile or measles-vaccinated (not recorded which). Each CDR3 is given with its conserved first and last residue. The D gene is left open where the match is weak. A row's size may be missing; if present it is once, few, many or a size class.

TGTGCCTGTGACACGGTCCGGGGCGCTGGGGGGTCCACCGATAAACTCATCTTT	CACDTVRGAGGSTDKLIF	TRDD3	TRDV2	few	TRDJ1
TGTGCCTGTGACACGGGGACACCTAGCTCCTGGGACACCCGACAGATGTTTTTC	CACDTGTPSSWDTRQMFF	.	TRDV2	.	TRDJ3
TGTGCTCTTGGGGAACTTCGCGCTACCCTGCTACCGACCCACACCGATAAACTTATCTTT	CALGELRATLLPTHTDKLIF	.	TRDV1	few	TRDJ1
TGTGCCTGTGACACCGCTGGGGGATACACGACACGCTCCTGGGACACCCGACAGATGTTTTTC	CACDTAGGYTTRSWDTRQMFF	TRDD3	TRDV2	.	TRDJ3
TGTGCCTGTGACAAACTGGGGGACCTAATGGATAAACTCATCTTT	CACDKLGDLMDKLIF	TRDD3	TRDV2	.	TRDJ1
TGTGCCTGTGACACCGTCTCCAGCTCCCGGGACACCCGACAGATGTTTTTC	CACDTVSSSRDTRQMFF	.	TRDV2	few	TRDJ3
TGTGCCTGTGACACGACCGGGGTGAGCTCCTGGGACACCCGACAGATGTTTTTC	CACDTTGVSSWDTRQMFF	.	TRDV2	.	TRDJ3
TGTGCCTGTGACACTCTCTGGGGGAGCTCCTGGGACACCCGACAGATGTTTTTC	CACDTLWGSSWDTRQMFF	TRDD3	TRDV2	few	TRDJ3
TGTGCCTGTGACACCCTCCCTTACTGGGGGATACGCGTCCCGACCCCTTACACCGATAAACTCATCTTT	CACDTLPYWGIRVPTPYTDKLIF	TRDD3	TRDV2	.	TRDJ1
TGTGCTCTTGGGGAACTCCCTCCTGGGGGATACGAGTACGAACTCATCTTT	CALGELPPGGYEYELIF	TRDD3	TRDV1	.	TRDJ1
TGTGCCTGTGACACCGTTCAGGGGGCCGACGCCTGGGACACCCGACAGATGTTTTTC	CACDTVQGADAWDTRQMFF	.	TRDV2	few	TRDJ3
TGTGCCTGTGACGGCTTGCTGGGGGATAACACCGATAAACTCATCTTT	CACDGLLGDNTDKLIF	TRDD3	TRDV2	few	TRDJ1
TGTGCCTGTGACAATACTGGGGGGAGCTCCTGGGACACCCGACAGATGTTTTTC	CACDNTGGSSWDTRQMFF	TRDD3	TRDV2	few	TRDJ3
TGTGCTCTTGGGGATTCCTTTTTCTGGGGACCCAGCACCGATAAACTCATCTTT	CALGDSFFWGPSTDKLIF	.	TRDV1	.	TRDJ1
TGTGCCTGTGACACCGATCCTTACTGGGGGATTGGGGGTTACACCGATAAACTCATCTTT	CACDTDPYWGIGGYTDKLIF	TRDD3	TRDV2	few	TRDJ1
TGTGCTCTTGGGGTAAATAACACCGATAAACTCATCTTT	CALGVNNTDKLIF	.	TRDV1	few	TRDJ1
TGTGCCTGTGAGCCCCTGGGGGCTAACCCTTACACCGATAAACTCATCTTT	CACEPLGANPYTDKLIF	TRDD3	TRDV2	.	TRDJ1
TGTGCCTGTCTTACTGGGGGATTCTCCTGGGACACCCGACAGATGTTTTTC	CACLTGGFSWDTRQMFF	TRDD3	TRDV2	medium-sized	TRDJ3
TGTGCCTGTGACACAGGCTCTTCCTTTGGGGGATACGCCGATCGACCGGGCTCCTGGGACACCCGACAGATGTTTTTC	CACDTGSSFGGYADRPGSWDTRQMFF	TRDD3	TRDV2	.	TRDJ3
TGTGCCTGTGACACCGACCTTATGGGGGATTCCCGGGGGTCCTGGGACACCCGACAGATGTTTTTC	CACDTDLMGDSRGSWDTRQMFF	TRDD3	TRDV2	few	TRDJ3
TGTGCCTGTGACACTCTGGGGGCCTCTCGTCCGACCGATAAACTCATCTTT	CACDTLGASRPTDKLIF	TRDD3	TRDV2	.	TRDJ1
TGTGCTCTTGGGGCCCGTTGGGACACCGATAAACTCATCTTT	CALGARWDTDKLIF	.	TRDV1	.	TRDJ1
TGTGCTCTTGGGGGCGATACGGTCGATAAACTCATCTTT	CALGGDTVDKLIF	.	TRDV1	few	TRDJ1
TGTGCTCTTGGGGCATCCCGAAGCCTACGCTGGTGGATCGATGCCACCGATAAACTCATCTTT	CALGASRSLRWWIDATDKLIF	.	TRDV1	.	TRDJ1
TGTGCCTGTGACTTTAGCTCCTGGGACACCCGACAGATGTTTTTC	CACDFSSWDTRQMFF	.	TRDV2	.	TRDJ3
TGTGCTCTTGGGGAATTTTTGTTCCTACGATACGGGGAGAACTGGGGGATACGTTCAAGAGTACCGAAACTCATCTTT	CALGEFLFLRYGENWGIRSRVPKLIF	TRDD3	TRDV1	few	TRDJ1
TGTGCCTGTGACACGGGAGGCTTACCACTGCTGGGGGATAGGAAGCCCGATAAACTCATCTTT	CACDTGGLPLLGDRKPDKLIF	TRDD3	TRDV2	few	TRDJ1
TGTGCCTGTAACACCGACAAACTCATCTTT	CACNTDKLIF	.	TRDV2	few	TRDJ1
TGTGCCTGTGAGCATATTCGGGACAAGGGGTCCTGGGACACCCGACAGATGTTTTTC	CACEHIRDKGSWDTRQMFF	.	TRDV2	.	TRDJ3
TGTGCCTGTGACTCACTGGGGAGGGCTTTGACAGCACAACTCTTCTTT	CACDSLGRALTAQLFF	TRDD3	TRDV2	few	TRDJ2
TGTGCCTGTGACCCAATTACTGGGGGATATTTGACAGCACAACTCTTCTTT	CACDPITGGYLTAQLFF	TRDD3	TRDV2	.	TRDJ2
TGTGCTCTTGGGGATGCCTACTGGGGGATAGTTGAAACCGATAAACTCATCTTT	CALGDAYWGIVETDKLIF	TRDD3	TRDV1	few	TRDJ1
TGTGCAGCCAGAATTTCCTATACCGCTACTGGGGAGGGCACCGATAAACTCATCTTT	CAARISYTATGEGTDKLIF	.	TRAV29/DV5	.	TRDJ1
TGTGCCTGTGACACCGTCTACTGGGGGATATTAAGAAACACCGATAAACTCATCTTT	CACDTVYWGILRNTDKLIF	TRDD3	TRDV2	few	TRDJ1
TGTGCCTGTGACACCGTACTGGGGGATACGCCCAGCTCCTGGGACACCCGACAGATGTTTTTC	CACDTVLGDTPSSWDTRQMFF	TRDD3	TRDV2	few	TRDJ3
TGCGCCTGTGACTCCATCGTACCGGGGGACCACACCGATAAACTCATCTTT	CACDSIVPGDHTDKLIF	.	TRDV2	.	TRDJ1
TGTGCCTGTGACATCGTACCGGGGGATACCTGGGACACCCGACAGATGTTTTTC	CACDIVPGDTWDTRQMFF	TRDD3	TRDV2	.	TRDJ3
TGTGCCTGTGACTCTACTGGGGGATACGGTCAGAGCTCCTGGGACACCCGACAGATGTTTTTC	CACDSTGGYGQSSWDTRQMFF	TRDD3	TRDV2	medium-sized	TRDJ3
TGTGCCTGTGACACCGCGGTACTGGGGGATAAGGACACCGATAAACTCATCTTT	CACDTAVLGDKDTDKLIF	TRDD3	TRDV2	.	TRDJ1
TGTGCCTGTGACACCGTACGGGGGGATACTTTGGCAGCACAACTCTTCTTT	CACDTVRGDTLAAQLFF	TRDD3	TRDV2	few	TRDJ2
TGTGCCTGTGAATATCTGGGGGTCACACGAACAACCGATAAACTCATCTTT	CACEYLGVTRTTDKLIF	TRDD3	TRDV2	medium-sized	TRDJ1
TGTGCCTGTGTCGGCCTTCTCCCAGGACTACTGGGGGATTACACCGATAAACTCATCTTT	CACVGLLPGLLGDYTDKLIF	TRDD3	TRDV2	.	TRDJ1
TGTGCCTGTGACACCGTACTGGGGGATCTTATCTCCTGGGACACCCGACAGATGTTTTTC	CACDTVLGDLISWDTRQMFF	TRDD3	TRDV2	.	TRDJ3
TGTGCCTGTGACCGACTGGGGGATACCGATAAACTCATCTTT	CACDRLGDTDKLIF	TRDD3	TRDV2	few	TRDJ1
TGTGCAGCTAAGCAACTGGGGGAATCCTACACCGATAAACTCATCTTT	CAAKQLGESYTDKLIF	TRDD3	TRAV29/DV5	.	TRDJ1
TGTGCTCTTGGGGAACTAGAATACATCCGGTCGTACACTGATAAACTCATCTTT	CALGELEYIRSYTDKLIF	.	TRDV1	.	TRDJ1
TGTGCCTGTCATTCTGTACTGGGGGATACGTTCTGGGACACCCGACAGATGTTTTTC	CACHSVLGDTFWDTRQMFF	TRDD3	TRDV2	.	TRDJ3
TGTGCCTGTGACACCATCTCCAGTCGTACTGGGGCCTGGGACACCCGACAGATGTTTTTC	CACDTISSRTGAWDTRQMFF	TRDD3	TRDV2	few	TRDJ3
TGTGCCTGTGACACCGGCTGGGGGGTCCCGAGCTCCTGGGACACCCGACAGATGTTTTTC	CACDTGWGVPSSWDTRQMFF	TRDD3	TRDV2	.	TRDJ3
TGTGCCTGTGACACCCTGGGGGACACTACCTGGGACACCCGACAGATGTTTTTC	CACDTLGDTTWDTRQMFF	TRDD3	TRDV2	few	TRDJ3
TGTGCCTGTGAGCCTGGGGGACGCCGCCGAAGCGGGGCCGATAAACTCATCTTT	CACEPGGRRRSGADKLIF	TRDD3	TRDV2	.	TRDJ1
TGTGCCTGTGACCCGCTACTGGTGGTTTCCTGGGACACCCGACAGATGTTTTTC	CACDPLLVVSWDTRQMFF	.	TRDV2	.	TRDJ3
TGTGCTCTTGGGGAACTAGCAATCATTCCTCTGTACTGGCCGCCTGCGGGCACCGATAAACTCATCTTT	CALGELAIIPLYWPPAGTDKLIF	.	TRDV1	.	TRDJ1
TGTGCCTGTGACCCTATACTGGGGGATACGCCCGAGAGCTCCTGGGACACCCGACAGATGTTTTTC	CACDPILGDTPESSWDTRQMFF	TRDD3	TRDV2	.	TRDJ3
TGTGCCTGTGACGGAGGGTGGGGGCCCGACAGCTCCCGGGACACCCGACAGATGTTTTTC	CACDGGWGPDSSRDTRQMFF	.	TRDV2	.	TRDJ3
TGTGCCTGTGACTCTTTTACTGGGGGATCCAGCTCCTGGGACACCCGACAGATGTTTTTC	CACDSFTGGSSSWDTRQMFF	TRDD3	TRDV2	.	TRDJ3
TGTGCCTGTGACACCGCTGGGGGATATTTGACAGCACAACTCTTCTTT	CACDTAGGYLTAQLFF	TRDD3	TRDV2	.	TRDJ2
TGTGCCTGTGATATTGGGGGATCCTCCTCCTGGGACACCCGACAGATGTTTTTC	CACDIGGSSSWDTRQMFF	TRDD3	TRDV2	.	TRDJ3
TGTGCCTGTGACACTCGTTTACCGTACGCCGATAAACTCATCTTT	CACDTRLPYADKLIF	.	TRDV2	.	TRDJ1
TGTGCCTGTGACACGGTACTGGGGGATACCACCAGGAATAAACTCATCTTT	CACDTVLGDTTRNKLIF	TRDD3	TRDV2	few	TRDJ1